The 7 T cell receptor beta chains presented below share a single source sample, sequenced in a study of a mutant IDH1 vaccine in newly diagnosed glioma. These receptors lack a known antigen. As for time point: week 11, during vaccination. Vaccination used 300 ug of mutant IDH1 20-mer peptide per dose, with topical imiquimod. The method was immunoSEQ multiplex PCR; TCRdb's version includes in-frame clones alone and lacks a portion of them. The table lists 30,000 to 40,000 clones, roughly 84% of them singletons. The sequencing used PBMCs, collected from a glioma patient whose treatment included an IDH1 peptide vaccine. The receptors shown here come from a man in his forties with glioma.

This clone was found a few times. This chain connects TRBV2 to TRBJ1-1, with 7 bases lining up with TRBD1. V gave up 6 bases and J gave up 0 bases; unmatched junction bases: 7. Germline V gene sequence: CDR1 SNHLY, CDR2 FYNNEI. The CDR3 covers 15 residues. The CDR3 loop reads CASRGTGTVNTEAFF. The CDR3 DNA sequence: TGTGCCAGCAGGGGGACCGGGACAGTGAACACTGAAGCTTTCTTT.

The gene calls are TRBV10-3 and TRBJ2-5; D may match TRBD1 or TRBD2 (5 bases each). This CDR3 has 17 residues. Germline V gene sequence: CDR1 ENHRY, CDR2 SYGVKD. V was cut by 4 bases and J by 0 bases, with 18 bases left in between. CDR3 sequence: CAISGQGESSYQETQYF. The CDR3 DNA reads TGTGCCATCAGTGGCCAGGGAGAGAGTTCGTACCAAGAGACCCAGTACTTC.

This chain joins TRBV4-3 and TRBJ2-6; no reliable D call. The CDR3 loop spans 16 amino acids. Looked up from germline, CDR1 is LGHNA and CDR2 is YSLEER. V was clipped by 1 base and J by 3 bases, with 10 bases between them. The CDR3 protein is CASSQGGLRGANVLTF. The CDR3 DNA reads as TGCGCCAGCAGCCAAGGGGGTCTTCGTGGGGCCAACGTCCTGACTTTC.

CDR3 nucleotide sequence: TGTGCCAGCAGCTTGGTTAGTACCGGGGAGCTGTTTTTT. This translates into CASSLVSTGELFF. The chain couples TRBV5-6 to TRBJ2-2; D not resolved. CDR1 is SGHDT, CDR2 YYEEEE, per germline. V lost 0 bases and J 5 bases, leaving 5 bases between the germline ends. CDR3 size: 13 residues.

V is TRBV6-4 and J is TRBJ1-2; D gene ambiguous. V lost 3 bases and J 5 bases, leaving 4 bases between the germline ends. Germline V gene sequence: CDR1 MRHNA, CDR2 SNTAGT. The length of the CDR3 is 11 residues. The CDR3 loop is CASSERYGYTF. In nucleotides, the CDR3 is TGTGCCAGCAGTGAAAGATATGGCTACACCTTC.

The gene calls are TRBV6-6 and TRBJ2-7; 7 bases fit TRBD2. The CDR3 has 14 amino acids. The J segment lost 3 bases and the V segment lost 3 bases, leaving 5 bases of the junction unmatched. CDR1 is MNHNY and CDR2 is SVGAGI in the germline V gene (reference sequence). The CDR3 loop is CASSYRPSGYEQYF. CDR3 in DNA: TGTGCCAGCAGTTATCGGCCTAGCGGCTACGAGCAGTACTTC.

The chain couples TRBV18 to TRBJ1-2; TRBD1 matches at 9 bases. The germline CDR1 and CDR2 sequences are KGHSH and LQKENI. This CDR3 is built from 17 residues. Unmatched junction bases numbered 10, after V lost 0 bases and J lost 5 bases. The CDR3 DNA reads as TGTGCCAGCTCACCACCGGCTCCGGGACAGGGTGGATATGGCTACACCTTC. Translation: CASSPPAPGQGGYGYTF.